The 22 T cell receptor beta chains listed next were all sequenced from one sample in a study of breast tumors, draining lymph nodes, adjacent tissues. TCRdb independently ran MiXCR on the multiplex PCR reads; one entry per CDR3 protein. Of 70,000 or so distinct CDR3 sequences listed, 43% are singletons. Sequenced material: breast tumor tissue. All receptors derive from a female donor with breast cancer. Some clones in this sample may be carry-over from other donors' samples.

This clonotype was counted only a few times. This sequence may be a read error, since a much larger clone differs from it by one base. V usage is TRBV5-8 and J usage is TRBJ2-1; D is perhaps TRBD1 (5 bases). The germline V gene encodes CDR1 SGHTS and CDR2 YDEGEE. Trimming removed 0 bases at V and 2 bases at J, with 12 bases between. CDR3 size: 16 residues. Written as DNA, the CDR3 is TGTGCCAGCAGCTTGGAAGGGGCACTTACCTACAATGAGCAGTTCTTC. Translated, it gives CASSLEGALTYNEQFF.

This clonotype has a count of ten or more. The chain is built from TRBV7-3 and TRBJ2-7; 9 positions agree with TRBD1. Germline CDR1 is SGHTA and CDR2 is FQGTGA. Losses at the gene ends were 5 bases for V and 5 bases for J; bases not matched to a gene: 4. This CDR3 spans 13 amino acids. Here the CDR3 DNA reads TGTGCCAGCAGCCTGGACAGGGGCGACGAGCAGTACTTC. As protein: CASSLDRGDEQYF.

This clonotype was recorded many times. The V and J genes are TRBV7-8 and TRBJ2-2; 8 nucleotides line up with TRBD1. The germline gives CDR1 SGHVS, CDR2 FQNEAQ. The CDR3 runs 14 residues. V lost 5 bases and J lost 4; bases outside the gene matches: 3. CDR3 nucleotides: TGTGCCAGCAGCCGGACAGGGTGCACCGGGGAGCTGTTTTTT. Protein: CASSRTGCTGELFF.

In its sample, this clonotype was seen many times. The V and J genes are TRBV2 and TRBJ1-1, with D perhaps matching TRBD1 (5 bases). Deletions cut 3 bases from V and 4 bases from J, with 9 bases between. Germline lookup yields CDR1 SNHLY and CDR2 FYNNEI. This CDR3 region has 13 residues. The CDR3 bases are TGTGCCAGCAGTGACTCGGGGGGCACTGAAGCTTTCTTT. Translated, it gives CASSDSGGTEAFF.

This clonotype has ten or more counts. Here the CDR3 DNA reads TGTGCCAGCAGCTTTCCGGATAACACCGGGGAGCTGTTTTTT. Its protein product is CASSFPDNTGELFF. V is TRBV7-3 and J is TRBJ2-2, with D hard to call. There are 14 residues in the CDR3. V shed 3 bases and J shed 2 bases, with 7 bases lying between them. Looked up from germline, CDR1 is SGHTA and CDR2 is FQGTGA.

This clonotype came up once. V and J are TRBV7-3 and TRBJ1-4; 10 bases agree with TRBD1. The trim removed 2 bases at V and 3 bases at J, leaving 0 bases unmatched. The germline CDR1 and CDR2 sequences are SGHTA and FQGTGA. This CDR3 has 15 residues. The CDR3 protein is CASSLGTGANEKLFF. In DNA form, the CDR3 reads TGTGCCAGCAGCTTAGGGACAGGGGCTAATGAAAAACTGTTTTTT.

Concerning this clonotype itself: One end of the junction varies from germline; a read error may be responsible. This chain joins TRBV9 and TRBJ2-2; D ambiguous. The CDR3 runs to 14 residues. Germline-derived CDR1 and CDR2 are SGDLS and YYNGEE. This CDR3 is CAGSARVDTGELFF. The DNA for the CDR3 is TGTGCCGGCAGCGCCCGGGTGGACACCGGGGAGCTGTTTTTT.

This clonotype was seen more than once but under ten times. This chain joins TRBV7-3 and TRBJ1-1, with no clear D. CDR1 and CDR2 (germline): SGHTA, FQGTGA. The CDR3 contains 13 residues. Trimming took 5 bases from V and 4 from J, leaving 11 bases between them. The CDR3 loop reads CASSPGGFTEAFF. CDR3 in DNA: TGTGCCAGCAGCCCAGGAGGGTTCACTGAAGCTTTCTTT.

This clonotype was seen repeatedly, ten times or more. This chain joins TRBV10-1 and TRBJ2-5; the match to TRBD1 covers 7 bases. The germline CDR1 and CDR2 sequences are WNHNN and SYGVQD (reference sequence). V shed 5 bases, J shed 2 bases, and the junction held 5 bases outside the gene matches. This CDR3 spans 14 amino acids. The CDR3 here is CASSLPGQQETQYF. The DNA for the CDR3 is TGCGCCAGCAGTCTACCGGGACAGCAAGAGACCCAGTACTTC.

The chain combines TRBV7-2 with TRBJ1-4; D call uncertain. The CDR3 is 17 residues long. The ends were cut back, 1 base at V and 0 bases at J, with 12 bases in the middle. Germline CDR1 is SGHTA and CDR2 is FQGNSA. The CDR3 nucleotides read TGTGCCAGCAGCTTAGTAGCGGGAGAGGCAACTAATGAAAAACTGTTTTTT. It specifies CASSLVAGEATNEKLFF.

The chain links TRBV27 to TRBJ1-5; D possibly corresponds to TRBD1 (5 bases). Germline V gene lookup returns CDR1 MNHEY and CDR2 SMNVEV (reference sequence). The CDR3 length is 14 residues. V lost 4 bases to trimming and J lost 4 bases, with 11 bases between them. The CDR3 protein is CASSSVQGNQPQHF. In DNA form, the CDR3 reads TGTGCCAGCAGTTCCGTGCAGGGAAATCAGCCCCAGCATTTT.

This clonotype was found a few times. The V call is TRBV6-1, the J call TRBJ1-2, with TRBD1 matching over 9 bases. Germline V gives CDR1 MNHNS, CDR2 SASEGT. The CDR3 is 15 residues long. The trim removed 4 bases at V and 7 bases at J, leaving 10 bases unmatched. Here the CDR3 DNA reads TGTGCCAGCAGTGGGAAGCGGACAGGGGCCCTTGGCTACACCTTC. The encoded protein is CASSGKRTGALGYTF.

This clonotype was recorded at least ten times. This chain's CDR3 is CASSRQGTSGRETQYF. The CDR3 bases are TGTGCCAGCAGCCGCCAAGGGACTAGCGGACGGGAGACCCAGTACTTC. This sequence joins TRBV7-2 and TRBJ2-5; 11 positions match TRBD2. This CDR3 comprises 16 residues. Germline CDR1 reads SGHTA; CDR2 reads FQGNSA. With V trimmed by 5 bases and J by 5 bases, 10 bases remained unmatched.

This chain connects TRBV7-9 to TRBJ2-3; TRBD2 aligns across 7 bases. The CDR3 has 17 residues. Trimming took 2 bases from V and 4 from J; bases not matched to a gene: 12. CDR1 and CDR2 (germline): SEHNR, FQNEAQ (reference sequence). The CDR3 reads CASSLNLLGGSADTQYF. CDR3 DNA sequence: TGTGCCAGCAGCTTAAACCTCTTGGGCGGGAGTGCAGATACGCAGTATTTT.

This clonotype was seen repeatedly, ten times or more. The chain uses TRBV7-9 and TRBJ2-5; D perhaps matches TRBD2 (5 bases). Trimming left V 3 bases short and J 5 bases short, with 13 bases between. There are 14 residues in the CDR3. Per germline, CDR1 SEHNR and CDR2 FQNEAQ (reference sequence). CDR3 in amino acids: CASSLLRSGETQYF. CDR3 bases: TGTGCCAGCAGCTTGTTGAGATCGGGGGAGACCCAGTACTTC.

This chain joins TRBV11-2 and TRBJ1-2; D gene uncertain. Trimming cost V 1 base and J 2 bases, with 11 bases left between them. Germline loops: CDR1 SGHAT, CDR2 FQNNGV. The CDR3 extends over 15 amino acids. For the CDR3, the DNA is TGTGCCAGCAGCTTAGTCGGAGGTACGAACTATGGCTACACCTTC. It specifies CASSLVGGTNYGYTF.

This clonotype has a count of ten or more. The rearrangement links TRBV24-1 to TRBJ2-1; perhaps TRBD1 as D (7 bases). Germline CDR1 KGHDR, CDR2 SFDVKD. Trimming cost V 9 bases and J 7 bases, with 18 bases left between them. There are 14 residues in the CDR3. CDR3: CATRGPGGPNEQFF. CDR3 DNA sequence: TGTGCCACCCGCGGCCCAGGGGGGCCTAATGAGCAGTTCTTC.

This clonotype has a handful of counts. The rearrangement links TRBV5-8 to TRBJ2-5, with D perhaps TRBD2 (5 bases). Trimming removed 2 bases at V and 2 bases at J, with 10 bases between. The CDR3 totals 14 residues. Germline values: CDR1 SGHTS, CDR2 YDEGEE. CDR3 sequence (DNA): TGTGCCAGCAGCTTTGGAGGACCACAAGAGACCCAGTACTTC. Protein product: CASSFGGPQETQYF.

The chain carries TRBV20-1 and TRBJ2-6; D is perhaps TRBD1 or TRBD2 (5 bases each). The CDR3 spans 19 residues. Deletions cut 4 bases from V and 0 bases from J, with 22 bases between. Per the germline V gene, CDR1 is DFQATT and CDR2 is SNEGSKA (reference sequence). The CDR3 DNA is TGCAGTGCTATTGGGGGAGTCCCCGGGCTGTGCTCTGGGGCCAACGTCCTGACTTTC. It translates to CSAIGGVPGLCSGANVLTF.

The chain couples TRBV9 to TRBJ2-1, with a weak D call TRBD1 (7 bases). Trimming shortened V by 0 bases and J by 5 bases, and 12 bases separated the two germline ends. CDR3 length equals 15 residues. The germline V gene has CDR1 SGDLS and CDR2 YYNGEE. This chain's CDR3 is CASSVGAGGNNEQFF. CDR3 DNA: TGTGCCAGCAGCGTAGGTGCAGGGGGGAACAATGAGCAGTTCTTC.

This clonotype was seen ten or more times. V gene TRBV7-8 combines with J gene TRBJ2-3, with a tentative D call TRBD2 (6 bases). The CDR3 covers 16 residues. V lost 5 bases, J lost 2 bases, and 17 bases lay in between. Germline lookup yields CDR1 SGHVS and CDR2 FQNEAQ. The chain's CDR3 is CASSPRRAGYTDTQYF. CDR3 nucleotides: TGTGCCAGCAGCCCTAGGAGGGCGGGGTACACAGATACGCAGTATTTT.

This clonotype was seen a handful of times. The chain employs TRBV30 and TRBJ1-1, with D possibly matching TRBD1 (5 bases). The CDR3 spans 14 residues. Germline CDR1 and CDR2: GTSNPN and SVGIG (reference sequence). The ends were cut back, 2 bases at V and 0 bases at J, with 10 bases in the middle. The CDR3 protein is CAWSTGTVNTEAFF. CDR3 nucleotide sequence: TGTGCCTGGAGTACCGGGACGGTGAACACTGAAGCTTTCTTT.